This record covers a single T cell receptor beta chain. Per the original data handling: Amplifying reference gene primers gave estimates of nucleated cell counts. Generated by immunoSEQ multiplex PCR, the TCRdb table keeps only in-frame clones and is missing some. The D gene and trimming were derived from the DNA, and the V and J assignments and clone size from that table. The table shows approximately 50,000 clones, with roughly 82% occurring only once. This sample stems from a study of blood T cell repertoires in COVID-19. Study background: Samples of COVID-19 (acute and convalescent) were obtained from the United States, Italy and Spain.

V was clipped by 6 bases and J by 0 bases, with 6 bases between them. Germline lookup yields CDR1 LGHDT and CDR2 YNNKEL (reference sequence). The CDR3 has 13 residues. This sequence was found in a woman aged 80 or over with acute or convalescent COVID-19. The chain carries TRBV3-1 (or the pseudogene TRBV3-2) and TRBJ1-3; D not certain. Sequences were obtained from peripheral blood. CDR3 nucleotide sequence: TGTGCCAGCAGGCCTAACTCTGGAAACACCATATATTTT. Its translation: CASRPNSGNTIYF.